One and the same sample provided the 24 T cell receptor beta chains below, sequenced in a study of T cell clonality in common variable immunodeficiency. Clones were read by immunoSEQ multiplex PCR, and TCRdb kept only the in-frame ones, dropping some. This repertoire holds 51,000 or so clones, and none appear only once. Sequencing was carried out using peripheral blood mononuclear cells. Source of these receptors: a person aged 18 to 70 in good health.

This clone has only a few counts. CDR3 sequence reads: CASSLGGPLLNEQFF. CDR3 DNA (partial): TGCGCCAGCAGCTTGGGCGGGCCCCTTCTCAATGAG. J is TRBJ2-1 and V is TRBV5-1; tentative D call: TRBD2 (5 bases). The sequence runs out 3 residues before the end of the CDR3; the remainder is reconstructed from the germline J gene. The germline V gene has CDR1 SGHRS and CDR2 YFSETQ. V was trimmed by 0 bases and J by 6 bases, leaving 13 bases between them. CDR3 size: 15 residues. The full variable domain, its missing parts supplied by reference TRBV5-1 and TRBJ2-1, is KAGVTQTPRYLIKTRGQQVTLSCSPISGHRSVSWYQQTPGQGLQFLFEYFSETQRNKGNFPGRFSGRQFSNSRSEMNVSTLELGDSALYLCASSLGGPLLNEQFFGPGTRLTVL.

There are many counts of this clone. The observed sequence ends 3 residues before the CDR3 terminus, with the missing tail filled in from the germline J gene. The rearrangement uses TRBV19 and TRBJ1-4; D possibly corresponds to TRBD1 (6 bases). Per germline, CDR1 LNHDA and CDR2 SQIVND (reference sequence). The CDR3 covers 13 residues. Incomplete CDR3 DNA: TGTGCCAGTAGTATATCGGGGGGCCAGAAA. It specifies CASSISGGQK. The complete CDR3 reads CASSISGGQKLFF.

There are a few counts of this clone. The read is 3 residues too short to cover the CDR3 end, so that end is filled in from the germline J gene. The chain links TRBV19 to TRBJ1-5; a weak D match, TRBD1 (6 bases). The V end lost 3 bases, the J end lost 3 bases, and 12 bases lay between the germline ends. CDR3 size: 15 residues. CDR1 is LNHDA, CDR2 SQIVND, per germline (reference sequence). Here the CDR3 reads CASSMFGTPNQPQHF. Incomplete CDR3 DNA: TGTGCCAGTAGTATGTTCGGGACACCCAATCAGCCC.

This clone has ten or more counts. The sequenced fragment ends 3 residues before the CDR3 boundary, so the rest is inferred from the germline J gene. The V and J genes are TRBV14 and TRBJ1-2; possibly TRBD1 for D (6 bases). The CDR3 totals 16 residues. Germline V gene sequence: CDR1 SGHDN, CDR2 FVKESK. Deletions cut 1 base from V and 2 bases from J, with 14 bases between. CDR3 DNA, as far as it was read: TGTGCCAGCAGCCAAGGCAGGGGATACCTCAACTATGGC. It codes for CASSQGRGYLNYG. The whole CDR3 sequence reads CASSQGRGYLNYGYTF.

This clone was seen at least ten times. The read comes to an end 3 residues before the CDR3 does, leaving the germline J gene to fill in the end. The V gene is TRBV20-1, the J gene TRBJ2-7; the D gene is possibly TRBD1 (6 bases). Germline V gives CDR1 DFQATT, CDR2 SNEGSKA (reference sequence). The V gene lost 5 bases and the J gene lost 3 bases, with 11 bases spanning the gap. The CDR3 length is 12 residues. The sequenced part of the CDR3 DNA is TGCAGTGCTGGGCAGGGGTACTACGAG. Its protein product is CSAGQGYYE. The whole CDR3 sequence reads CSAGQGYYEQYF.

This clone was found many times. Read coverage stops 3 residues before the CDR3 terminus; the germline J gene supplies the remainder. V is TRBV5-1 and J is TRBJ2-1; 8 positions agree with TRBD2. This CDR3 has 15 residues. Germline V gene data show CDR1 as SGHRS and CDR2 as YFSETQ. Trimming cost V 2 bases and J 3 bases; bases outside gene matches: 4. The chain's CDR3 is CASSLPSGYYNEQFF. The CDR3 DNA, read in part, is TGCGCCAGCAGCTTACCTAGCGGGTACTACAATGAG.

This clone was detected many times. The DNA ends 3 residues before the CDR3 does, and the rest of the CDR3 is filled in from the germline J gene. J is TRBJ2-3 and V is TRBV30; the match to TRBD2 covers 8 bases. J lost 7 bases, V lost 0 bases, and 9 bases had no gene match. In germline, CDR1 is GTSNPN, CDR2 SVGIG (reference sequence). The CDR3 has 15 amino acids. The CDR3 is CAWSVFAGGGYTQYF. The sequenced CDR3 bases are TGTGCCTGGAGTGTCTTCGCGGGAGGAGGATATACG.

Turning to this clone: The read halts 3 residues ahead of the CDR3 end, with the missing end drawn from the germline J gene. V and J are TRBV11-1 and TRBJ2-7, with D tentatively TRBD2 (6 bases). The V gene lost 5 bases and the J gene lost 2 bases, with 16 bases spanning the gap. The CDR3 sequence is 15 residues long. In germline, CDR1 is SGHAT, CDR2 FQDESV (reference sequence). The part of the CDR3 DNA that was read is TGTGCCAGCAGCCCATCCGGGACTTCTACCTACGAG. Amino acid sequence: CASSPSGTSTYE. The CDR3 in its entirety is CASSPSGTSTYEQYF.

This clone has at least ten counts. Read data end 3 residues before the CDR3 end; the end is taken from the germline J gene. The chain recombines TRBV30 with TRBJ1-4; D gene unclear. This CDR3 has 14 amino acids. CDR1 GTSNPN and CDR2 SVGIG come from the germline V gene (reference sequence). V was trimmed by 4 bases and J by 0 bases, leaving 9 bases between them. CDR3: CAWKEGPTNEKLFF. CDR3 DNA (partial): TGTGCCTGGAAAGAGGGTCCAACTAATGAAAAA.

This clone was seen repeatedly, ten times or more. The CDR3 end is not reached by the read, which stops 3 residues before it; the germline J gene fills it in. This chain joins TRBV20-1 and TRBJ2-2; weak D call: TRBD1 (5 bases). With 1 base removed from V and 0 bases from J, the gap between germline ends came to 15 bases. This CDR3 has 17 residues. CDR1 is DFQATT and CDR2 is SNEGSKA in the germline V gene (reference sequence). Partial CDR3 DNA: TGCAGTGCTAGAGGTCCAGGGATGAAGACGAACACCGGGGAG. This sequence encodes CSARGPGMKTNTGE. The complete CDR3 sequence is CSARGPGMKTNTGELFF.

This clone was recorded many times. The sequence runs out 3 residues before the end of the CDR3; the remainder is reconstructed from the germline J gene. This sequence joins TRBV30 and TRBJ2-3; D perhaps matches TRBD2 (5 bases). Germline CDR1 GTSNPN, CDR2 SVGIG (reference sequence). This CDR3 comprises 15 residues. V shed 1 base and J shed 1 base, with 12 bases lying between them. CDR3 bases read: TGTGCCTGGAGTGAAGGAGTCGGGGGCACAGATACG. It yields the protein CAWSEGVGGTDT. The entire CDR3 protein is CAWSEGVGGTDTQYF.

This clone was found many times. The sequenced CDR3 bases are TGTGCCAGCAGCCAAGTTCGCCGGAATTTAGGGTCCCGCACAGATACG. It translates to CASSQVRRNLGSRTDT. The full CDR3 protein reads CASSQVRRNLGSRTDTQYF. The J gene is TRBJ2-3, the V gene TRBV4-2, with D uncertain. The read halts 3 residues ahead of the CDR3 end, with the missing end drawn from the germline J gene. The CDR3 has 19 residues. V was pared by 1 base and J by 1 base, with 21 bases between. Germline V gives CDR1 LGHNA, CDR2 YNFKEQ.

At least ten counts were recorded for this clone. The CDR3 end lies 3 residues beyond the end of the read and is filled in from the germline J gene. The J gene is TRBJ1-6, the V gene TRBV7-6; 10 bases are a match to TRBD1. Germline lookup yields CDR1 SGHVS and CDR2 FNYEAQ. After removal of 4 bases from V and 10 bases from J, the junction contained 4 bases not matched to a gene. The CDR3 extends over 14 amino acids. The part of the CDR3 DNA that was read is TGTGCCAGCAGCTCCGGACAGGGGGGCTCACCC. Translating gives CASSSGQGGSP. The entire CDR3 protein is CASSSGQGGSPLHF.

This clone was seen repeatedly, ten times or more. From the germline J gene comes the end of the CDR3, since the read stops 3 residues before it. This rearrangement joins TRBV28 to TRBJ1-4; D perhaps matches TRBD1 (5 bases). Germline V lookup: CDR1 MDHEN, CDR2 SYDVKM. The CDR3 spans 15 residues. Trimming stripped 5 bases from V and 3 bases from J, with 13 bases between. CDR3 DNA (partial): TGTGCCAGCAGTCCCCAGGGTTTGTCTAATGAAAAA. It specifies CASSPQGLSNEK. The whole CDR3 protein is CASSPQGLSNEKLFF.

In this sample, this clone turned up a few times. The read ends 3 residues early relative to the CDR3; the germline J gene fills the gap. This chain uses TRBV30 with TRBJ2-2, with D unclear. Germline lookup yields CDR1 GTSNPN and CDR2 SVGIG (reference sequence). This CDR3 is built from 14 residues. The CDR3 reads CAWKSRSYNSPLFF. The covered CDR3 bases are TGTGCCTGGAAAAGCCGCTCCTATAATTCACCG.

This clone was seen repeatedly, ten times or more. Read coverage stops 3 residues before the CDR3 terminus; the germline J gene supplies the remainder. The chain couples TRBV20-1 to TRBJ2-2, with 7 bases matching TRBD1. Trimming took 4 bases from V and 2 from J; bases not matched to a gene: 7. Germline values: CDR1 DFQATT, CDR2 SNEGSKA (reference sequence). The CDR3 length is 15 residues. The CDR3 protein is CSAKRQGVNTGELFF. The CDR3 DNA, read in part, is TGCAGTGCTAAGCGGCAGGGGGTTAACACCGGGGAG.

This clone was observed at least ten times. The read falls 3 residues short of the CDR3 end, and the missing part is taken from the germline J gene. The chain joins TRBV7-9 to TRBJ1-2; D is undetermined. The CDR3 sequence is 15 residues long. CDR1 is SEHNR, CDR2 FQNEAQ, per germline (reference sequence). V lost 1 base, J lost 0 bases, and 9 bases lay in between. CDR3 DNA, as far as it was read: TGTGCCAGCAGCTTAGTAGGGCAGGCTAACTATGGC. Translating it yields CASSLVGQANYG. In full, the CDR3 is CASSLVGQANYGYTF.

This clone was seen many times. With the read ending 3 residues before the CDR3 end, the germline J gene is used to fill in that end. The chain is built from TRBV7-9 and TRBJ1-2; D not certain. This CDR3 has 13 amino acids. Germline V gene data show CDR1 as SEHNR and CDR2 as FQNEAQ (reference sequence). Trimming removed 3 bases at V and 2 bases at J, with 7 bases between. The DNA read from the CDR3 is TGTGCCAGCAGCTTTTCGTTGAACTATGGC. This gives the protein CASSFSLNYG. The CDR3, in full, reads CASSFSLNYGYTF.

About this clone: The read halts 3 residues ahead of the CDR3 end, with the missing end drawn from the germline J gene. The chain recombines TRBV7-6 with TRBJ2-2, with D unclear. The CDR3 loop spans 14 amino acids. The germline CDR1 and CDR2 sequences are SGHVS and FNYEAQ. CDR3: CASSVSTVNEKLFF. The CDR3 bases that were read are TGTGCCAGCAGCGTGTCTACGGTTAATGAAAAG.

This clone was seen repeatedly, ten times or more. The CDR3 extends 3 residues past the end of the read, so its final part is completed from the germline J gene. The rearrangement joins TRBV18 to TRBJ1-5, with 9 nucleotides matching TRBD1. The CDR3 is 17 residues long. J lost 0 bases, V lost 5 bases, and 8 bases had no gene match. CDR1 KGHSH and CDR2 LQKENI come from the germline V gene. The CDR3 reads CASSRTGAKYSNQPQHF. Partial CDR3 DNA: TGTGCCAGCTCAAGGACAGGGGCGAAATATAGCAATCAGCCC.

This clone was counted ten times or more. The CDR3 extends 3 residues past the end of the read, so its final part is completed from the germline J gene. This rearrangement joins TRBV29-1 to TRBJ1-3; D is possibly TRBD1 (5 bases). V gave up 6 bases and J gave up 3 bases, with 12 bases separating them. Germline-derived CDR1 and CDR2 are SQVTM and ANQGSEA. The CDR3 extends over 13 amino acids. The sequenced part of the CDR3 DNA is TGCAGCGTACAGGTACTACTTGGAAACACC. It is translated as CSVQVLLGNT. The whole CDR3 is CSVQVLLGNTIYF.

This clone showed up many times. The CDR3 end is not reached by the read, which stops 3 residues before it; the germline J gene fills it in. The chain combines TRBV19 with TRBJ2-3; 8 bases are shared with TRBD1. The trim removed 5 bases at V and 0 bases at J, leaving 4 bases unmatched. CDR3 length: 15 residues. Germline CDR1 and CDR2: LNHDA and SQIVND (reference sequence). The CDR3 loop is CASSPGTGSTDTQYF. The CDR3 DNA, read in part, is TGTGCCAGTAGTCCGGGGACAGGAAGCACAGATACG.

In its sample, this clone was seen many times. With the read ending 3 residues before the CDR3 end, the germline J gene is used to fill in that end. This chain connects TRBV13 to TRBJ1-2; 9 nucleotides match TRBD1. The trim removed 5 bases at V and 4 bases at J, leaving 14 bases unmatched. This CDR3 is 17 amino acids long. Looked up from germline, CDR1 is PRHDT and CDR2 is FYEKMQ (reference sequence). CDR3 amino acids: CASSPRPGTGPIYGYTF. The sequenced part of the CDR3 DNA is TGTGCCAGCAGCCCGAGACCCGGGACAGGGCCCATCTATGGC. Together with reference TRBV13 and TRBJ1-2, the CDR3 gives the full variable domain: AAGVIQSPRHLIKEKRETATLKCYPIPRHDTVYWYQQGPGQDPQFLISFYEKMQSDKGSIPDRFSAQQFSDYHSELNMSSLELGDSALYFCASSPRPGTGPIYGYTFGSGTRLTVV.

This clone was counted between two and nine times. With the read ending 3 residues before the CDR3 end, the germline J gene is used to fill in that end. This chain joins TRBV7-2 and TRBJ1-2; D may be TRBD1 (5 bases). Germline-derived CDR1 and CDR2 are SGHTA and FQGNSA. The CDR3 is 14 amino acids. Trimming took off 1 base at V and 4 bases at J, with 10 bases between the two ends. Partial CDR3 DNA: TGTGCCAGCAGCTTAGTGCAGGGCGGCTATGGC. The encoded protein is CASSLVQGGYG. In full, the CDR3 is CASSLVQGGYGYTF.